The sequence of this TCR beta chain was determined in a study of blood T cell repertoires in COVID-19. Study-level information: The samples span acute and convalescent COVID-19 from the United States, Italy and Spain. From T cells, B-cell-depleted T cells, or PBMCs came the material, which was cDNA or gDNA.

Original processing methods: Scientists estimated how many nucleated cells there were by amplifying reference gene primers. Produced via immunoSEQ multiplex PCR; TCRdb's table is partial and in-frame only. V and J calls and clone size are as listed in that table; D and trimming were resolved from the DNA. The sample yields under 85,000 clones, approximately 86% seen once. This receptor was obtained from a man between 70 and 80 years old with acute or convalescent COVID-19. Sequencing input: peripheral blood.

CDR3 loop: CSASNGGRDYGYTF. The CDR3, as DNA: TGCAGTGCTAGTAACGGGGGACGCGACTATGGCTACACCTTC. The gene calls are TRBV20-1 and TRBJ1-2, with a possible D match to TRBD1 (5 bases). The germline gives CDR1 DFQATT, CDR2 SNEGSKA (reference sequence). The CDR3 has 14 amino acids. V was cut by 3 bases and J by 3 bases, with 14 bases left in between.